This passage covers 23 T cell receptor beta chains from one sample sequenced in a study of cytomegalovirus exposure and HLA in healthy donors. PCR amplification relied on 60 Vbeta primers (plus 13 Jbeta primers). This table comes from immunoSEQ multiplex PCR, and its TCRdb copy is limited to in-frame clones, with some not included. Among 150,000 or so clones, roughly 70% were seen once, and the ten largest hold around 3%. Sequencing was done on a sample of PBMCs. Receptors originate from a male donor in good health and CMV-seronegative.

The chain links TRBV5-1 to TRBJ2-5; D may be TRBD1 (6 bases). V was shortened by 2 bases and J by 2 bases, with 19 bases between the two germline ends. CDR3 length: 17 amino acids. CDR1 is SGHRS and CDR2 is YFSETQ in the germline V gene. The CDR3 protein is CASSLLQGGGRQETQYF. The DNA of the CDR3 is TGCGCCAGCAGCTTATTACAGGGTGGGGGTAGGCAAGAGACCCAGTACTTC.

CDR3 sequence reads: CASSSGGGATNEKLFF. The CDR3 DNA reads as TGTGCCAGCAGCTCGGGCGGGGGGGCAACTAATGAAAAACTGTTTTTT. The chain joins TRBV7-6 to TRBJ1-4, with a weak D call TRBD1 (5 bases). The CDR3 contains 16 residues. V lost 4 bases and J 0 bases, leaving 12 bases between the germline ends. Germline CDR1 reads SGHVS; CDR2 reads FNYEAQ.

CDR3 sequence (DNA): TGTGCCAGCAGCTTGAAATCTCGGGACAGTGTTGCCGGGGAGCTGTTTTTT. This translates into CASSLKSRDSVAGELFF. This chain joins TRBV5-4 and TRBJ2-2, with 7 nucleotides matching TRBD1. V trimming: 1 base; J trimming: 6 bases; junction bases outside the gene matches: 12. The CDR3 is 17 amino acids. Per germline, CDR1 SGHNT and CDR2 YYREEE (reference sequence).

The gene calls are TRBV2 and TRBJ1-5; D perhaps matches TRBD1 (5 bases). The V gene lost 5 bases and the J gene lost 5 bases, with 19 bases spanning the gap. Germline values: CDR1 SNHLY, CDR2 FYNNEI. The CDR3 loop spans 16 amino acids. CDR3 amino acids: CASSPNLRDFYQPQHF. The CDR3 nucleotides are TGTGCCAGCAGTCCGAATCTCCGGGACTTTTATCAGCCCCAGCATTTT.

This clone was counted a few times. CDR3 DNA sequence: TGTGCCAGCAGTTCCGTTGGACTAGCGGGAGGGCTAACCACCGGGGAGCTGTTTTTT. Its protein is CASSSVGLAGGLTTGELFF. The V gene is TRBV27, the J gene TRBJ2-2; 15 positions agree with TRBD2. The CDR3 is made up of 19 amino acids. V shed 4 bases, J shed 4 bases, and the junction held 10 bases outside the gene matches. Germline CDR1 reads MNHEY; CDR2 reads SMNVEV (reference sequence).

The rearrangement joins TRBV11-2 to TRBJ2-7; 14 bases are shared with TRBD2. The germline gives CDR1 SGHAT, CDR2 FQNNGV. V shed 5 bases and J 4 bases; nucleotides not matched to a gene: 7. The CDR3 is made up of 16 amino acids. CDR3 protein: CASSMGLAGDIYEQYF. The DNA for the CDR3 is TGTGCCAGCAGCATGGGACTAGCGGGAGATATATACGAGCAGTACTTC.

The rearrangement joins TRBV5-1 to TRBJ2-7, with D perhaps matching TRBD1 (6 bases). CDR3 size: 16 residues. V was trimmed by 0 bases and J by 0 bases, leaving 13 bases between them. The germline V gene has CDR1 SGHRS and CDR2 YFSETQ. CDR3 DNA: TGCGCCAGCAGCTTGGCCACAGGGCCAAGCTCCTACGAGCAGTACTTC. This translates into CASSLATGPSSYEQYF.

This clone was counted a few times. The J gene is TRBJ1-1, the V gene TRBV4-3; perhaps TRBD1 as D (5 bases). Germline assignment: CDR1 LGHNA and CDR2 YSLEER. Between the trimmed V and J ends, which lost 1 base and 4 bases, there was a span of 19 bases. The CDR3 extends over 17 amino acids. CDR3: CASSQAPWTGEGTEAFF. CDR3 in DNA: TGCGCCAGCAGCCAAGCCCCCTGGACGGGGGAAGGCACTGAAGCTTTCTTT.

The chain carries TRBV28 and TRBJ2-1; 10 nucleotides agree with TRBD2. Looked up from germline, CDR1 is MDHEN and CDR2 is SYDVKM. CDR3 length: 17 residues. J was trimmed by 8 bases and V by 6 bases; bases with no gene match: 16. The CDR3 DNA follows: TGTGCCAGCAGGGATCTAACCGGGACTAGCGAGGATGATGAGCAGTTCTTC. Translating it yields CASRDLTGTSEDDEQFF.

This chain connects TRBV9 to TRBJ1-6; a possible D gene is TRBD1 (5 bases). The CDR3 is 16 residues long. CDR1 is SGDLS and CDR2 is YYNGEE in the germline V gene. V shed 3 bases and J shed 1 base, with 11 bases lying between them. The CDR3 sequence is CASSGWGNSYNSPLHF. In nucleotides, the CDR3 is TGTGCCAGCAGCGGCTGGGGCAATTCCTATAATTCACCCCTCCACTTT.

This chain connects TRBV15 to TRBJ2-5; no clear D. Trimming removed 1 base from V and 1 base from J, with 10 bases in between. The germline V gene encodes CDR1 LNHNV and CDR2 YYDKDF (reference sequence). The length of the CDR3 is 15 residues. The DNA for the CDR3 is TGTGCCACCAGCAGAGGCAGCCCGGGCCAAGAGACCCAGTACTTC. Its protein is CATSRGSPGQETQYF.

CDR3: CASSSGGTAREAFF. The CDR3 nucleotides are TGTGCCAGCAGCTCAGGAGGGACGGCCCGTGAAGCTTTCTTT. The V and J genes are TRBV7-9 and TRBJ1-1; D is possibly TRBD1 (5 bases). Germline values: CDR1 SEHNR, CDR2 FQNEAQ (reference sequence). The CDR3 covers 14 residues. V shed 4 bases and J shed 7 bases, with 16 bases lying between them.

The J gene is TRBJ1-5, the V gene TRBV19; unclear D gene. This CDR3 spans 15 amino acids. Germline V lookup: CDR1 LNHDA, CDR2 SQIVND (reference sequence). Trimming stripped 6 bases from V and 0 bases from J, with 12 bases between. CDR3: CASRAGGNSNQPQHF. CDR3 in DNA: TGTGCCAGTAGGGCGGGTGGGAATAGCAATCAGCCCCAGCATTTT.

The table lists this clone with a few counts. CDR3 in amino acids: CASSLSNSNQPQHF. In DNA, the CDR3 is TGTGCCAGCAGTTTAAGCAATAGCAATCAGCCCCAGCATTTT. This chain uses TRBV28 with TRBJ1-5; D is uncertain. CDR1 MDHEN and CDR2 SYDVKM come from the germline V gene. V dropped 2 bases and J dropped 0 bases, with 5 bases sitting between them. This CDR3 contains 14 residues.

A single count supports this clone. The V call is TRBV19, the J call TRBJ1-1; D perhaps matches TRBD1 (6 bases). Germline CDR1 is LNHDA and CDR2 is SQIVND (reference sequence). V lost 7 bases and J lost 1, with 22 bases in between. This CDR3 comprises 17 residues. In nucleotides, the CDR3 is TGTGCCAGTAATATCACCCCCTGGACAGTACCGAACACTGAAGCTTTCTTT. The encoded protein is CASNITPWTVPNTEAFF.

This clone was seen a handful of times. The genes are TRBV28 and TRBJ1-6; TRBD1 might be the D (6 bases). V was clipped by 2 bases and J by 2 bases, with 10 bases between them. The germline V gene encodes CDR1 MDHEN and CDR2 SYDVKM. CDR3 size: 16 residues. Here the CDR3 DNA reads TGTGCCAGCAGTTTAAGCAGGGGAGCCTATAATTCACCCCTCCACTTT. This encodes CASSLSRGAYNSPLHF.

V is TRBV2 and J is TRBJ1-1; D gene unclear. The CDR3 has 13 amino acids. Trimming left V 5 bases short and J 3 bases short, with 10 bases between. The germline CDR1 and CDR2 sequences are SNHLY and FYNNEI. CDR3 residues: CASSPDRDTEAFF. CDR3 nucleotide sequence: TGTGCCAGCAGTCCAGACCGGGACACTGAAGCTTTCTTT.

The chain couples TRBV4-3 to TRBJ1-4; TRBD1 aligns across 7 bases. Germline CDR1 and CDR2: LGHNA and YSLEER. J gave up 3 bases and V 1 base, and 14 bases lay outside the gene matches. This CDR3 spans 19 amino acids. This chain's CDR3 is CASSQVWLGQEGANEKLFF. In DNA, the CDR3 is TGCGCCAGCAGCCAAGTTTGGCTCGGACAGGAGGGAGCTAATGAAAAACTGTTTTTT.

The rearrangement uses TRBV27 and TRBJ2-1; possibly TRBD1 for D (6 bases). V shed 6 bases and J shed 4 bases, with 16 bases lying between them. Germline CDR1 MNHEY, CDR2 SMNVEV (reference sequence). There are 15 residues in the CDR3. In DNA, the CDR3 is TGTGCCAGCAGCGGGTCGGACAGCCTTTACAATGAGCAGTTCTTC. It yields the protein CASSGSDSLYNEQFF.

In its sample, this clone ranks as medium-sized. The V gene is TRBV19, the J gene TRBJ2-7; 8 bases line up with TRBD2. Germline V gene lookup returns CDR1 LNHDA and CDR2 SQIVND (reference sequence). The CDR3 length is 13 residues. V shed 10 bases and J 3 bases; nucleotides not matched to a gene: 8. The CDR3 nucleotides are TGTGCCACTCGGGGGGGGCAGATCTACGAGCAGTACTTC. Translating gives CATRGGQIYEQYF.

The chain combines TRBV2 with TRBJ1-6; 7 nucleotides align to TRBD1. The ends lost 10 bases at V and 7 bases at J; junction bases unmatched: 7. Looked up from germline, CDR1 is SNHLY and CDR2 is FYNNEI. The CDR3 is 13 amino acids. The CDR3 DNA reads as TGTGCCACCACAGGGGAAGTAAATTCACCCCTCCACTTT. It translates to CATTGEVNSPLHF.

V usage is TRBV5-1 and J usage is TRBJ2-1, with D tentatively TRBD1 (6 bases). In germline, CDR1 is SGHRS, CDR2 YFSETQ. The CDR3 sequence is 14 residues long. Trimming stripped 0 bases from V and 6 bases from J, with 10 bases between. The DNA for the CDR3 is TGCGCCAGCAGCTTGGAGCAGGGGAGCAATGAGCAGTTCTTC. This sequence encodes CASSLEQGSNEQFF.

The chain couples TRBV30 to TRBJ1-1; no clear D. V lost 1 base and J 1 base, leaving 7 bases between the germline ends. There are 13 residues in the CDR3. Germline V gene lookup returns CDR1 GTSNPN and CDR2 SVGIG (reference sequence). The CDR3 DNA follows: TGTGCCTGGAGTGGAGGGCCGAACACTGAAGCTTTCTTT. This encodes CAWSGGPNTEAFF.